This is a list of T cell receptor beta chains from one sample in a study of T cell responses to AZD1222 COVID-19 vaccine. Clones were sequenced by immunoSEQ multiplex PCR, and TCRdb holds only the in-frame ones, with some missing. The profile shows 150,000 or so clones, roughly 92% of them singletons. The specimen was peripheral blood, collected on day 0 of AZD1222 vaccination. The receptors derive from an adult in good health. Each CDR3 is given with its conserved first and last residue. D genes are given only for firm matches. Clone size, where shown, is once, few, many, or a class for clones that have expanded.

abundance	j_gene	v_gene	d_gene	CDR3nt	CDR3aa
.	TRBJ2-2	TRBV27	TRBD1	TGTGCCAGCAGTCGGGACAGGGGGCGCGGCGGGGAGCTGTTTTTT	CASSRDRGRGGELFF
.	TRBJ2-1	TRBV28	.	TGTGCCAGCCAACGAGGTGGGTTGCAATACAATGAGCAGTTCTTC	CASQRGGLQYNEQFF
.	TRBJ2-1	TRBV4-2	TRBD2	TGTGCCAGCAGCCAAGATTGGGGAGGGGCCTCTGGCTCCTACAATGAGCAGTTCTTC	CASSQDWGGASGSYNEQFF
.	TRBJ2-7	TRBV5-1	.	TGCGCCAGCAGCTTGGCGGCAGCCTCCTACGAGCAGTACTTC	CASSLAAASYEQYF
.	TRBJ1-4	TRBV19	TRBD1	TGTGCCAGTAGTAGACGACCGGGACAGGGTAATGAAAAACTGTTTTTT	CASSRRPGQGNEKLFF
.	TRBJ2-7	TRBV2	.	TGTGCCAGCACCCGAAGGTCCGGGTCCCCCTACGAGCAGTACTTC	CASTRRSGSPYEQYF
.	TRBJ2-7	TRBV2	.	TGTGCCAGCAACGGGGAGGTCGAGCAGTACTTC	CASNGEVEQYF
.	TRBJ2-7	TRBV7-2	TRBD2	TGTGCCAGCAGCTTAGAGGGACTAGCGGGAGTCTACGAGCAGTACTTC	CASSLEGLAGVYEQYF
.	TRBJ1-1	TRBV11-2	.	TGTGCCAGCAGCTTACAGGGGAGAGCCATGAACACTGAAGCTTTCTTT	CASSLQGRAMNTEAFF
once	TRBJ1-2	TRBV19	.	TGTGCCAGCCGGCAGGACAGAACCACTCCTACGGATGGCTACACCTTC	CASRQDRTTPTDGYTF
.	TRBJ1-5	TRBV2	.	TGTGCCAGCAGTGGGGGGGGTGCTTATCAGCCCCAGCATTTT	CASSGGGAYQPQHF
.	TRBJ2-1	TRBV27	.	TGTGCCAGCAGTGGACGCCGGGGGAACCCCTACAATGAGCAGTTCTTC	CASSGRRGNPYNEQFF
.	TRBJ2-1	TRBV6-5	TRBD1	TGTGCCAGTCTACACAGGGGGTACGGTGAGCAGTTCTTC	CASLHRGYGEQFF
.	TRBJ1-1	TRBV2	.	TGTGCCAGCAGTGAAGCGCTTAGCGGCATGAACACTGAAGCTTTCTTT	CASSEALSGMNTEAFF
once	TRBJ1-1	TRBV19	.	TGTGCCAGTAGTATATGGTCAGGACAGAACACTGAAGCTTTCTTT	CASSIWSGQNTEAFF
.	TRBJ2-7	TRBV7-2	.	TGTGCCAGCAGCTTAGCAGTAGGAAGCTCCTACGAGCAGTACTTC	CASSLAVGSSYEQYF
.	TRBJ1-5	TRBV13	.	TGTGCCAGCAGCTTAGGAATACAGCCCCAGCATTTT	CASSLGIQPQHF
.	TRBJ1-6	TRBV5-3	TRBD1	TGTGCCAGAAGAGGGACAGCGGTGAGCCTCTCCTATAATTCACCCCTCCACTTT	CARRGTAVSLSYNSPLHF
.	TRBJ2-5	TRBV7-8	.	TGTGCCAGCAGCTTAGAACTCAGCGAGACCCAGTACTTC	CASSLELSETQYF
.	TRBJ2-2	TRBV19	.	TGTGCCAGTAAGTGGGAAAGGAACACCGGGGAGCTGTTTTTT	CASKWERNTGELFF
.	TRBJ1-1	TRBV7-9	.	TGTGCCAGCAGCTTACAACATTGGACCGGAGATGAAGCTTTCTTT	CASSLQHWTGDEAFF
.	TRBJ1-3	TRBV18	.	TGTGCCAGCTCATCTGAGAGGGGTGGAAACACCATATATTTT	CASSSERGGNTIYF
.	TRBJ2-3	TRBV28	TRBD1	TGTGCCAGCAGCCCCGGGACAGGGTCGAAAGATACGCAGTATTTT	CASSPGTGSKDTQYF
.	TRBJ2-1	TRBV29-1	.	TGCAGCGCGACCCGCCCTAAGGGGTCCTACAATGAGCAGTTCTTC	CSATRPKGSYNEQFF
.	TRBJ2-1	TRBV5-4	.	TGTGCCAGCAGCTTGAGCGCCAGTCCGTACAATGAGCAGTTCTTC	CASSLSASPYNEQFF
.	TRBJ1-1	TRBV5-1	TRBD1	TGCGCCAGCAGCTCAGGGACAGGGGGCTCTGAAGCTTTCTTT	CASSSGTGGSEAFF
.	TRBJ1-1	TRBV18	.	TGTGCCAGCTCACGGGGACATTGGGACACTGAAGCTTTCTTT	CASSRGHWDTEAFF
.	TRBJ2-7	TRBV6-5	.	TGTGCCAGCAGTTACTCTTGGGGGGCTGTATACGAGCAGTACTTC	CASSYSWGAVYEQYF
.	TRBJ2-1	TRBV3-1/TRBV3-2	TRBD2	TGTGCCAGCAGCCAAGGGGCTAGCGGGGGTCGGAGTGAGCAGTTCTTC	CASSQGASGGRSEQFF
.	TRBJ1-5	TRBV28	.	TGTGCCAGCAGTTCGTTCTGGGGGCGAGAAAATCAGCCCCAGCATTTT	CASSSFWGRENQPQHF